Presented here are 17 T cell receptor beta chains from one specimen sequenced in a study of blood T cell repertoires in COVID-19. Profiling relied on immunoSEQ multiplex PCR, and the TCRdb table lists in-frame clones only, not all of them. The repertoire holds 120,000 or so clones, with around 86% as singletons. The source material was peripheral blood. The receptor set was obtained from an elderly man with active or convalescent COVID-19.

The J gene is TRBJ2-1, the V gene TRBV12-5, with D perhaps matching TRBD1 (6 bases). The germline V gene has CDR1 LGHNT and CDR2 FRNRAP. V lost 2 bases and J 9 bases, leaving 14 bases between the germline ends. The CDR3 extends over 14 amino acids. The CDR3 DNA is TGTGCTAGTGGTTTGTCCACAGGGTCAACTGAGCAGTTCTTC. This encodes CASGLSTGSTEQFF.

CDR3 sequence reads: CASRELAALNTGELFF. DNA of the CDR3: TGTGCCAGCAGAGAACTAGCGGCCCTGAACACCGGGGAGCTGTTTTTT. V and J are TRBV28 and TRBJ2-2; the match to TRBD2 covers 8 bases. Unmatched junction bases numbered 7, after V lost 6 bases and J lost 1 base. Per germline, CDR1 MDHEN and CDR2 SYDVKM. There are 16 residues in the CDR3.

The rearrangement links TRBV5-5 to TRBJ2-5; 9 bases are shared with TRBD1. Germline-derived CDR1 and CDR2 are SGHKS and YYEKEE (reference sequence). The length of the CDR3 is 14 residues. The V gene end was trimmed by 4 bases and the J gene end by 2 bases; junction bases not matched to a gene: 3. For the CDR3, the DNA is TGTGCCAGCAGCCCGGGACAGGGACAAGAGACCCAGTACTTC. Translation gives CASSPGQGQETQYF. Full variable domain (remainder filled in from reference TRBV5-5 and TRBJ2-5): DAGVTQSPTHLIKTRGQQVTLRCSPISGHKSVSWYQQVLGQGPQFIFQYYEKEERGRGNFPDRFSARQFPNYSSELNVNALLLGDSALYLCASSPGQGQETQYFGPGTRLLVL.

The V call is TRBV10-3, the J call TRBJ1-2; possible D gene TRBD1, 6 bases. The CDR3 extends over 14 amino acids. Germline V gives CDR1 ENHRY, CDR2 SYGVKD. The V and J ends lost 7 bases and 0 bases respectively, with 12 bases between them. For the CDR3, the DNA is TGTGCCATCAAGGACAGAAATACTAACTATGGCTACACCTTC. Residues: CAIKDRNTNYGYTF.

This clone appeared a single time. This chain joins TRBV19 and TRBJ1-5; weak D call: TRBD1 (5 bases). The CDR3 totals 15 residues. In germline, CDR1 is LNHDA, CDR2 SQIVND (reference sequence). Trimming left V 2 bases short and J 4 bases short, with 12 bases between. This CDR3 reads CASSITGLANQPQHF. CDR3 sequence (DNA): TGTGCCAGTAGTATAACAGGCCTCGCAAATCAGCCCCAGCATTTT.

V and J are TRBV10-1 and TRBJ2-7, with D perhaps TRBD2 (7 bases). CDR3 size: 20 residues. Looked up from germline, CDR1 is WNHNN and CDR2 is SYGVQD (reference sequence). V lost 6 bases to trimming and J lost 0 bases, with 30 bases between them. The CDR3 DNA sequence: TGCGCCAGCAGCCTGAACGAGGGGGGGCTAAAAGAAAAAGGCTCCTACGAGCAGTACTTC. It encodes CASSLNEGGLKEKGSYEQYF.

CDR3 DNA sequence: TGTGCCAGCTCACCAGAAGGGACAGTTGAAAAACTGTTTTTT. It translates to CASSPEGTVEKLFF. The V call is TRBV18, the J call TRBJ1-4, with 7 bases aligning to TRBD1. The CDR3 loop spans 14 amino acids. With V trimmed by 2 bases and J by 7 bases, 4 bases remained unmatched. From germline, CDR1 is KGHSH and CDR2 LQKENI.

This chain joins TRBV13 and TRBJ1-6; D unclear. V was clipped by 1 base and J by 0 bases, with 7 bases between them. This CDR3 is built from 16 residues. Germline lookup yields CDR1 PRHDT and CDR2 FYEKMQ (reference sequence). CDR3 amino acids: CASSLAGSSYNSPLHF. The DNA for the CDR3 is TGTGCCAGCAGCTTAGCGGGGAGCTCCTATAATTCACCCCTCCACTTT.

The chain joins TRBV15 to TRBJ2-5; 12 bases map to TRBD1. Germline V gene data show CDR1 as LNHNV and CDR2 as YYDKDF (reference sequence). The ends lost 0 bases at V and 7 bases at J; junction bases unmatched: 12. The CDR3 has 18 amino acids. The CDR3 coding sequence is TGTGCCACCAGCAGAGATGGGACAGGGGGCTCGAGATCAGGGACCCAGTACTTC. It encodes CATSRDGTGGSRSGTQYF. The full variable domain, completed using reference TRBV15 and TRBJ2-5, is DAMVIQNPRYQVTQFGKPVTLSCSQTLNHNVMYWYQQKSSQAPKLLFHYYDKDFNNEADTPDNFQSRRPNTSFCFLDIRSPGLGDTAMYLCATSRDGTGGSRSGTQYFGPGTRLLVL.

The chain combines TRBV6-5 with TRBJ2-7, with 8 bases lining up with TRBD2. The V gene end was trimmed by 4 bases and the J gene end by 4 bases; junction bases not matched to a gene: 12. Germline assignment: CDR1 MNHEY and CDR2 SVGAGI. This CDR3 has 16 amino acids. CDR3 nucleotide sequence: TGTGCCAGCAGTTTGGGACTAGAGTCGCCATATTACGAGCAGTACTTC. Protein sequence: CASSLGLESPYYEQYF.

This chain uses TRBV6-7 with TRBJ2-7; a weak D match, TRBD1 (6 bases). TRBV6-7 is an ORF, with its function uncertain. V was shortened by 7 bases and J by 4 bases, with 23 bases between the two germline ends. This CDR3 spans 16 amino acids. CDR3 region: CASTHPGTRRDYEQYF. CDR3 DNA sequence: TGTGCCAGCACCCATCCCGGGACACGTCGGGATTACGAGCAGTACTTC.

The chain is built from TRBV6-2 or TRBV6-3 and TRBJ1-5; D unresolved. The CDR3 covers 12 residues. Germline V CDR1 and CDR2: MNHEY, SVGEGT. Trimming shortened V by 5 bases and J by 9 bases, and 11 bases separated the two germline ends. This chain's CDR3 is CASSPRLRPQHF. The CDR3 DNA is TGTGCCAGCAGTCCCCGTTTGAGGCCCCAGCATTTT.

The genes are TRBV18 and TRBJ2-3; possibly TRBD2 for D (5 bases). V shed 4 bases and J shed 2 bases, with 13 bases lying between them. CDR3 length: 15 residues. Germline loops: CDR1 KGHSH, CDR2 LQKENI. CDR3 in DNA: TGTGCCAGCTCACTGGGAGCGGACGACACAGATACGCAGTATTTT. It yields the protein CASSLGADDTDTQYF.

The rearrangement joins TRBV5-6 to TRBJ1-1; tentatively, D is TRBD1 (5 bases). Germline V gene sequence: CDR1 SGHDT, CDR2 YYEEEE. The length of the CDR3 is 14 residues. With 3 bases removed from V and 1 base from J, the gap between germline ends came to 10 bases. The DNA of the CDR3 is TGTGCCAGCAGCTGGGGCAGGGCGAACACTGAAGCTTTCTTT. This codes for CASSWGRANTEAFF.

V gene TRBV30 combines with J gene TRBJ2-3; TRBD2 agrees at 13 bases. The CDR3 is made up of 15 amino acids. Germline CDR1 is GTSNPN and CDR2 is SVGIG (reference sequence). Germline trimming cut 4 bases from V and 6 bases from J; bases unmatched to any gene: 7. This CDR3 reads CAWTKLAGGLDTQYF. The CDR3 region has the DNA TGTGCCTGGACTAAACTAGCGGGGGGGTTGGATACGCAGTATTTT.

V and J are TRBV5-1 and TRBJ1-3; 7 nucleotides line up with TRBD1. Germline V CDR1 and CDR2: SGHRS, YFSETQ. CDR3 length equals 15 residues. J gave up 7 bases and V 0 bases, and 7 bases lay outside the gene matches. The CDR3: CASSLAPDRANTIYF. DNA for the CDR3: TGCGCCAGCAGCTTGGCCCCCGACAGGGCGAACACCATATATTTT. The whole variable domain, filled in from reference TRBV5-1 and TRBJ1-3, reads KAGVTQTPRYLIKTRGQQVTLSCSPISGHRSVSWYQQTPGQGLQFLFEYFSETQRNKGNFPGRFSGRQFSNSRSEMNVSTLELGDSALYLCASSLAPDRANTIYFGEGSWLTVV.

This chain links TRBV18 with TRBJ2-5, with D possibly matching TRBD1 (6 bases). Trimming pared 2 bases from V and 4 bases from J, leaving 8 bases between. CDR1 is KGHSH, CDR2 LQKENI, per germline. There are 13 residues in the CDR3. The CDR3 region has the DNA TGTGCCAGCTCACCAAGCAGGGGAGAGACCCAGTACTTC. Its protein product is CASSPSRGETQYF.